Given below is one TCR beta chain in context. A read error may account for a junction end that differs from germline. Germline V gene lookup returns CDR1 SGHAT and CDR2 FQDESV (reference sequence). CDR3 size: 13 residues. This sample was taken from a study of tumor-infiltrating lymphocytes in primary liver carcinoma. The wider study: Samples yielded about 3.65 to 7.5 million productive TCRbeta reads, similar across tissue types.

Constant-region priming of about 0.5 ug total RNA yielded TCR beta cDNA. Employing slightly modified ARM-PCR, three nested multiplex PCR rounds were run, and these gave rise to the TCR beta libraries. TRBV1-TRBV30 forward primers paired with a C-beta reverse primer were used in the first two PCR rounds, which ran approximately 10 cycles each. Each CDR3 protein gets one entry after TCRdb re-called the multiplex PCR reads with MiXCR. Seen here are roughly 86,000 distinct CDR3 sequences, 65% to 70% observed once, and the top ten hold 27%. Joint extraction of RNA and DNA used 20-30 mg of bulk tissue that was unsorted.

The J gene is TRBJ2-2, the V gene TRBV11-1, with 7 bases identical to TRBD1. The sequence was obtained from a middle-aged man with primary liver carcinoma and hepatitis B virus infection. Source material: tumor-adjacent normal liver tissue. This chain's CDR3 is CVSSFWDSGELFF. The CDR3 coding sequence is TGTGTCAGCAGCTTTTGGGACAGCGGGGAGCTGTTTTTT.